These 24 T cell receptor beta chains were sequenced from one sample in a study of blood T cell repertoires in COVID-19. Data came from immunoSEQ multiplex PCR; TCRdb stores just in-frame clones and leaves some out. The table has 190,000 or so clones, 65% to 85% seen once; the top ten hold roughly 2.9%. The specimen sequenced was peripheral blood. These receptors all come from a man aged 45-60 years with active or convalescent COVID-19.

CDR3 loop: CASSRRHDRGHEKLFF. The CDR3 DNA follows: TGCGCCAGCAGCCGAAGACACGACAGGGGGCATGAAAAACTGTTTTTT. The rearrangement uses TRBV4-1 and TRBJ1-4, with TRBD1 identical over 10 bases. Trimming cost V 4 bases and J 6 bases; bases outside gene matches: 8. CDR1 is MGHRA, CDR2 YSYEKL, per germline. The CDR3 is made up of 16 amino acids.

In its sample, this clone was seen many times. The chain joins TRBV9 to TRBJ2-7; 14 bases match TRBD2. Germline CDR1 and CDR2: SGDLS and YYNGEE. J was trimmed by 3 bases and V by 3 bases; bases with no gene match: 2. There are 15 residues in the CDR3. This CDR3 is CASSAGTSGGYEQYF. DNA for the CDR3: TGTGCCAGCAGCGCCGGGACTAGCGGGGGCTACGAGCAGTACTTC.

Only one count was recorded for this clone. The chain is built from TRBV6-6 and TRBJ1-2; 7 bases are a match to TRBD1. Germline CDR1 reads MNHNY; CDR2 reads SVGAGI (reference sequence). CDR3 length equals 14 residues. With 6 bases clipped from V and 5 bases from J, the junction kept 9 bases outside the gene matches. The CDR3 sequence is CASRGTASLYGYTF. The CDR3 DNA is TGTGCCAGCAGGGGGACAGCCAGCCTATATGGCTACACCTTC.

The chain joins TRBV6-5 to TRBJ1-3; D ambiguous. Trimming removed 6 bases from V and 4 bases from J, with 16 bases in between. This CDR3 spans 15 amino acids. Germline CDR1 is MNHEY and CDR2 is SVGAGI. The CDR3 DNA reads TGTGCCAGCAGCGATATCTCTAACGCCGGAAACACCATATATTTT. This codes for CASSDISNAGNTIYF.

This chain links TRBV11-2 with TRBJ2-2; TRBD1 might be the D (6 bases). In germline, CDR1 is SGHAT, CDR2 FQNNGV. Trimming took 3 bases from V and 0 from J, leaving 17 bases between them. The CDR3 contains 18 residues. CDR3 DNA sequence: TGTGCCAGCAGCTTCTCCGGGACACCGCTACCGAACACCGGGGAGCTGTTTTTT. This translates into CASSFSGTPLPNTGELFF. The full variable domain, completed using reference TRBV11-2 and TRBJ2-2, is EAGVAQSPRYKIIEKRQSVAFWCNPISGHATLYWYQQILGQGPKLLIQFQNNGVVDDSQLPKDRFSAERLKGVDSTLKIQPAKLEDSAVYLCASSFSGTPLPNTGELFFGEGSRLTVL.

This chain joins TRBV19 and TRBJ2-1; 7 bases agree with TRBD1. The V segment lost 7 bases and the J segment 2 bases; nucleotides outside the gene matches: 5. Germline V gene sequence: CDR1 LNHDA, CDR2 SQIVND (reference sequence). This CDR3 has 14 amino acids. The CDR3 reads CASTPGQTYNEQFF. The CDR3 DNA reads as TGTGCCAGTACTCCGGGACAGACCTACAATGAGCAGTTCTTC.

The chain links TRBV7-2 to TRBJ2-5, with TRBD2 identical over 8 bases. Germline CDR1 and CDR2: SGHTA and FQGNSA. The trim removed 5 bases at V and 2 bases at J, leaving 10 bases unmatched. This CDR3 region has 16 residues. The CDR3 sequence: CASSHIPGLGQETQYF. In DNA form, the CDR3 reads TGTGCCAGCAGCCACATACCGGGACTAGGGCAAGAGACCCAGTACTTC.

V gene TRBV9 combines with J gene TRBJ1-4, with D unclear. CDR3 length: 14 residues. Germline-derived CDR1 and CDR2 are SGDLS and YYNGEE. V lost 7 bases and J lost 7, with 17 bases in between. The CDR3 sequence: CASPTRAGGEKLFF. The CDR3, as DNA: TGTGCCAGCCCAACGCGGGCAGGCGGTGAAAAACTGTTTTTT.

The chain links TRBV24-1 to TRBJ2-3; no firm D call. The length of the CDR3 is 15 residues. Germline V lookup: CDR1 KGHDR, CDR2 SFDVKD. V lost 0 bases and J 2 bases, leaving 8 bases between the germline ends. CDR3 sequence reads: CATSDLKTDTDTQYF. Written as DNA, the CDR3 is TGTGCCACCAGTGATTTGAAAACAGACACAGATACGCAGTATTTT.

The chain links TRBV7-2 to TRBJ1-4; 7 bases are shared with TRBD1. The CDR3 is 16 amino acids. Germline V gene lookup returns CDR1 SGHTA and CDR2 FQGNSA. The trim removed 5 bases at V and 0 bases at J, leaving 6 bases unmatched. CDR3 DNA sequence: TGTGCCAGCAGCCGGGACAGATTCGCAACTAATGAAAAACTGTTTTTT. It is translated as CASSRDRFATNEKLFF. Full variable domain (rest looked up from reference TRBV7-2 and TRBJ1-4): GAGVSQSPSNKVTEKGKDVELRCDPISGHTALYWYRQSLGQGLEFLIYFQGNSAPDKSGLPSDRFSAERTGGSVSTLTIQRTQQEDSAVYLCASSRDRFATNEKLFFGSGTQLSVL.

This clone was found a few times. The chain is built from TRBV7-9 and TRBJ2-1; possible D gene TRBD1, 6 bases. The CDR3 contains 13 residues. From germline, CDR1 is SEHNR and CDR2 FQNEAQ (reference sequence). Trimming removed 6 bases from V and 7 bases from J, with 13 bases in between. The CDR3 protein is CASRTGRGNEQFF. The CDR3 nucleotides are TGTGCCAGCAGGACAGGAAGGGGGAATGAGCAGTTCTTC.

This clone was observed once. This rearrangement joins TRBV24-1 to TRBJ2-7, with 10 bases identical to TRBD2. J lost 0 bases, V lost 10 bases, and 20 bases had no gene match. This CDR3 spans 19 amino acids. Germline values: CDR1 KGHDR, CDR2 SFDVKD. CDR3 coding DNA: TGTGCCACTGACAACACAGAGTCACGGACTAGCGGTAGCTCCTACGAGCAGTACTTC. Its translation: CATDNTESRTSGSSYEQYF.

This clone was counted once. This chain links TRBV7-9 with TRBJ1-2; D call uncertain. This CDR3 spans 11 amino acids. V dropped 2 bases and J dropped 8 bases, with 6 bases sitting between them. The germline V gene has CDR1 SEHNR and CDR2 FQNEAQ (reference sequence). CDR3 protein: CASSLMQGYTF. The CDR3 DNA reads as TGTGCCAGCAGCTTAATGCAGGGCTACACCTTC.

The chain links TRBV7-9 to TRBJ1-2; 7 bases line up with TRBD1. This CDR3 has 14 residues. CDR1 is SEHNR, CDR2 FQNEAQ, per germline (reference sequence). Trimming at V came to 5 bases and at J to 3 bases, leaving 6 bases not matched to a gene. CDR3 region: CASSPRGVHYGYTF. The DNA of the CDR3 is TGTGCCAGCAGCCCCAGGGGGGTACACTATGGCTACACCTTC. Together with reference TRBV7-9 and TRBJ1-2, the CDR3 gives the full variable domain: DTGVSQNPRHKITKRGQNVTFRCDPISEHNRLYWYRQTLGQGPEFLTYFQNEAQLEKSRLLSDRFSAERPKGSFSTLEIQRTEQGDSAMYLCASSPRGVHYGYTFGSGTRLTVV.

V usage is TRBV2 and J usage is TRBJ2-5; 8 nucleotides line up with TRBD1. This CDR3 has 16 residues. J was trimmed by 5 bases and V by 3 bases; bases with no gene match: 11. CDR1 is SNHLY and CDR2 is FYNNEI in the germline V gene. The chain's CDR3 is CASSDRPPGGLETQYF. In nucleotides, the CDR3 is TGTGCCAGCAGTGATCGGCCCCCAGGGGGCTTGGAGACCCAGTACTTC.

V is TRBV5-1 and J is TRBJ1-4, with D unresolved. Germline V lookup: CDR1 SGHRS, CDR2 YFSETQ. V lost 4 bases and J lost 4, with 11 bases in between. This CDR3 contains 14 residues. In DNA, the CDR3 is TGCGCCAGCAGCGGAGGGCCCCGTAATGAAAAACTGTTTTTT. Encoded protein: CASSGGPRNEKLFF.

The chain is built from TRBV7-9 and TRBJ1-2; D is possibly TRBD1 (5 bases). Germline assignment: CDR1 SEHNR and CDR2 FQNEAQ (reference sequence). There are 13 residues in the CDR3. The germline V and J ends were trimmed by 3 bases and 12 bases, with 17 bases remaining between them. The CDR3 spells CASSFARAAMNTF. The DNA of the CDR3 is TGTGCCAGCAGCTTCGCCAGGGCCGCCATGAACACCTTC.

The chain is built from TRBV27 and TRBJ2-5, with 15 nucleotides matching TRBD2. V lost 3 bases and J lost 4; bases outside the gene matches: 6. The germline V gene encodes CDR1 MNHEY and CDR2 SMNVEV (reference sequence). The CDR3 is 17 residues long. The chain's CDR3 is CASSFRTSGRAVETQYF. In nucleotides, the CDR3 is TGTGCCAGCAGTTTCCGGACTAGCGGGAGGGCGGTAGAGACCCAGTACTTC.

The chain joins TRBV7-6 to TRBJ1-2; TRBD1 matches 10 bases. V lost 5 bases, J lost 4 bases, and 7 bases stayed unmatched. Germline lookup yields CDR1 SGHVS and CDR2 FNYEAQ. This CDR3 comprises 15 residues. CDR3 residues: CASSATWTGGYGYTF. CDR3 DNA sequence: TGTGCCAGCAGCGCTACTTGGACAGGGGGCTATGGCTACACCTTC.

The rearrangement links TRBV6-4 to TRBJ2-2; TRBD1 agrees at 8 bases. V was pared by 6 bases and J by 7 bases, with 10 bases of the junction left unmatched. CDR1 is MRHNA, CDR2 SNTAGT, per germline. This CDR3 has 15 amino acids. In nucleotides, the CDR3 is TGTGCCAGCAGCGATTCCAGGGGGCCGGGCGGGGAGCTGTTTTTT. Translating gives CASSDSRGPGGELFF.

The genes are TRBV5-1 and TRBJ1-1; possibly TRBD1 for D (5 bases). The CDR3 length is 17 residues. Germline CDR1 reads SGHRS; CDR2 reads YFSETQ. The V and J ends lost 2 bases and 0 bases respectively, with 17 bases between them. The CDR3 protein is CASSLWGGRAMNTEAFF. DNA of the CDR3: TGCGCCAGCAGCTTATGGGGCGGGAGGGCTATGAACACTGAAGCTTTCTTT.

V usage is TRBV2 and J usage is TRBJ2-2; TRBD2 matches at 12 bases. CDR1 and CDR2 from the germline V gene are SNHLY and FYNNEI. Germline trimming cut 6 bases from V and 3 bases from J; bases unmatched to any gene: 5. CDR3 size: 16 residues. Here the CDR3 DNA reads TGTGCCAGCAGGGACTCTAGCGGGGGGGACACCGGGGAGCTGTTTTTT. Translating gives CASRDSSGGDTGELFF.

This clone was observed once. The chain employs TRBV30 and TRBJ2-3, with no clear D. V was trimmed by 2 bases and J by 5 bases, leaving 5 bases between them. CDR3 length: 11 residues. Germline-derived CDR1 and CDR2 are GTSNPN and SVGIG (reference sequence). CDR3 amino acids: CAWSRGDTQYF. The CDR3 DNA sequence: TGTGCCTGGAGTCGAGGAGATACGCAGTATTTT. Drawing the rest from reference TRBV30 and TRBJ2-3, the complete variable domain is SQTIHQWPATLVQPVGSPLSLECTVEGTSNPNLYWYRQAAGRGLQLLFYSVGIGQISSEVPQNLSASRPQDRQFILSSKKLLLSDSGFYLCAWSRGDTQYFGPGTRLTVL.

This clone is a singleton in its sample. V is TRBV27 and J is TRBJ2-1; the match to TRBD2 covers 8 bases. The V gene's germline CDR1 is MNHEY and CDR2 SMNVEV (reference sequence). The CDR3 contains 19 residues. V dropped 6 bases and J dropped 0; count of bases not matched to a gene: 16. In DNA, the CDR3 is TGTGCCAGCAGGGGGCGGGGGGCCGCGGGATCGAGCTCCTACAATGAGCAGTTCTTC. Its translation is CASRGRGAAGSSSYNEQFF.